Sequencing of this T cell receptor (beta chain) was carried out in a study of blood T cells in healthy people across ages. Broader study findings: Per million T cells, the diversity of TCR beta decreased roughly linearly as age advanced. A strong correlation between TCR beta diversity and naive T cell percentage was seen.

Then a second PCR, running roughly 7 to 11 cycles, was carried out with a sample-barcoded 5' primer and a J-beta primer mix. The template-switch adaptor, which had 12 random nucleotides, put a tag on each cDNA molecule. TCRdb re-called the 5' RACE reads through MiXCR, storing one row per CDR3 protein. The table shows some 1,800,000 distinct CDR3 sequences, with approximately 39% occurring only once. The germline V gene has CDR1 SEHNR and CDR2 FQNEAQ (reference sequence). Trimming left V 8 bases short and J 5 bases short, with 14 bases between. The length of the CDR3 is 13 residues. This clonotype was found a few times. Its antigen remains unidentified. The draw of peripheral blood yielded about 10 milliliters from each donor.

The origin of this receptor is a human donor in good health. The J gene is TRBJ2-3, the V gene TRBV7-9; D is possibly TRBD1 (5 bases). The sequenced sample was blood. CDR3 DNA sequence: TGTGCCAGCGCCAGGGTCATACAAGATACGCAGTATTTT. It yields the protein CASARVIQDTQYF. The whole variable domain, remainder taken from reference TRBV7-9 and TRBJ2-3, is DTGVSQNPRHKITKRGQNVTFRCDPISEHNRLYWYRQTLGQGPEFLTYFQNEAQLEKSRLLSDRFSAERPKGSFSTLEIQRTEQGDSAMYLCASARVIQDTQYFGPGTRLTVL.